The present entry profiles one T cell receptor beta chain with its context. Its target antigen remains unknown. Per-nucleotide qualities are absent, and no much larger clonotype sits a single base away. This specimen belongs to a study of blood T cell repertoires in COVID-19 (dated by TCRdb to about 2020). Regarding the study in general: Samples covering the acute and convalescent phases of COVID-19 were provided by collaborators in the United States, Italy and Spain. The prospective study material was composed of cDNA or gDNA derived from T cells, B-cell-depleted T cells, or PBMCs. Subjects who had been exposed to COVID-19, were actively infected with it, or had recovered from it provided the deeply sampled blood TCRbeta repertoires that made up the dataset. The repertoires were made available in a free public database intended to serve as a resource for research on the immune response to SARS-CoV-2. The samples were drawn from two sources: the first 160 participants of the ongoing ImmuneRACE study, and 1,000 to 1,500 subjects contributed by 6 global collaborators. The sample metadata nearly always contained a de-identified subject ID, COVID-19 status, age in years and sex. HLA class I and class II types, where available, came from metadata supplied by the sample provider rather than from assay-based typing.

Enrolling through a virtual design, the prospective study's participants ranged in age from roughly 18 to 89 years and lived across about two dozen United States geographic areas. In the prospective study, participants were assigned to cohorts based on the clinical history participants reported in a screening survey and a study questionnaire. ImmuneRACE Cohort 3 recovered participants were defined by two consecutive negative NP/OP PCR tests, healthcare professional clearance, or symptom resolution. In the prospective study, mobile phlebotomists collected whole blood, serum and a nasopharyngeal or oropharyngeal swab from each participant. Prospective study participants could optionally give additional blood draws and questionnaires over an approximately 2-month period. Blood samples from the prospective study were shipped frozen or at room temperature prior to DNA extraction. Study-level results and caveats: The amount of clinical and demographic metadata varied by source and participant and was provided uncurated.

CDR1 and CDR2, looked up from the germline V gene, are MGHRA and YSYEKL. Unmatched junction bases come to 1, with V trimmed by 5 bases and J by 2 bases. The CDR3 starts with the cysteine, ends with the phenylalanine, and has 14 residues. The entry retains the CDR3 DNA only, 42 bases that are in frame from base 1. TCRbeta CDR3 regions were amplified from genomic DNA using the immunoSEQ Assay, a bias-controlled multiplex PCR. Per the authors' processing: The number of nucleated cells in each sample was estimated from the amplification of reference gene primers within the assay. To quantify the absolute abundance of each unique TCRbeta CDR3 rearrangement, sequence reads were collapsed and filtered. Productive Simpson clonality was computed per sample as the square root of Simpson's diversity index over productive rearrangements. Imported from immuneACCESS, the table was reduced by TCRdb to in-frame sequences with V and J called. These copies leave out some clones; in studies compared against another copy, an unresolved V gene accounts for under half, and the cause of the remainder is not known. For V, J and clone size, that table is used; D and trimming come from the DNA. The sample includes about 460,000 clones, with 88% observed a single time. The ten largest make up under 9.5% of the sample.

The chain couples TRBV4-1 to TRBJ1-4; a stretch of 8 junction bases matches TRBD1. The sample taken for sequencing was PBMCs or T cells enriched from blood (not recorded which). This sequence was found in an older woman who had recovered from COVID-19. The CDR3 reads CASSWTGTNEKLFF. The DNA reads TGCGCCAGCAGCTGGACAGGGACTAATGAAAAACTGTTTTTT.